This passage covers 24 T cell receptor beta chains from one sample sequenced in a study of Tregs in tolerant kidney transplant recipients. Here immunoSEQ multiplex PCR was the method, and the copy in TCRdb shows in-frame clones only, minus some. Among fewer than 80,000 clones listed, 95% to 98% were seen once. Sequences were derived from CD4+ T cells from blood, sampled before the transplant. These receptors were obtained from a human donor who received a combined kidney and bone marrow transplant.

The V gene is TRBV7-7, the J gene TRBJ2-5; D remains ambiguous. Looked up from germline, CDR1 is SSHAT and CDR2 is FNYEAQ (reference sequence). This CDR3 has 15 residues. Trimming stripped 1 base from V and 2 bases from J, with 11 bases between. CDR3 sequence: CASSLGGLIQETQYF. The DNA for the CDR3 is TGTGCCAGCAGCTTAGGCGGCTTGATACAAGAGACCCAGTACTTC.

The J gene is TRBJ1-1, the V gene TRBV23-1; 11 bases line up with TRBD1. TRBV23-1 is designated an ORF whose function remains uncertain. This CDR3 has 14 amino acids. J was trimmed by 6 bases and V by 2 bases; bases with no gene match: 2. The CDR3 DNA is TGCGCCAGCAGTCAAGGACAGGGGGCCCCTGAAGCTTTCTTT. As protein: CASSQGQGAPEAFF.

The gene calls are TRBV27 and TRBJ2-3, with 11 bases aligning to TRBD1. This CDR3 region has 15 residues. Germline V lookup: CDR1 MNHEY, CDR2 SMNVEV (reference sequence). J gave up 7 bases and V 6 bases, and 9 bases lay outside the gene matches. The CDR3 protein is CASSGTGGFTNTQYF. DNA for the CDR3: TGTGCCAGCAGCGGGACAGGGGGTTTTACGAATACGCAGTATTTT.

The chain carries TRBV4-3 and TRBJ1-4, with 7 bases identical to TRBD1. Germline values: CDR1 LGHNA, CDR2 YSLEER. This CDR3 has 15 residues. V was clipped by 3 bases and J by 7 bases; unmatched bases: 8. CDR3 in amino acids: CASSQNGHRGEKLFF. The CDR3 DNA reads TGCGCCAGCAGCCAGAACGGTCACAGGGGTGAAAAACTGTTTTTT.

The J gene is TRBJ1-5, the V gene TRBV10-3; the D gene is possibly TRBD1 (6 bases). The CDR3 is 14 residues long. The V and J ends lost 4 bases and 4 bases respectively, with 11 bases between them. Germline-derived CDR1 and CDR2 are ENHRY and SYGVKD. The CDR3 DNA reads TGTGCCATCAGTGGGACAGAGGGTAATCAGCCCCAGCATTTT. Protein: CAISGTEGNQPQHF.

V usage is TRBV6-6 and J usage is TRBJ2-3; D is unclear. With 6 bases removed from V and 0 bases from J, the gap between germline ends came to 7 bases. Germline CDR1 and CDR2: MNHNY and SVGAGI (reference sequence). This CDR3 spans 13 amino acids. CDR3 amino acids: CASRYLSTDTQYF. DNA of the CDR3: TGTGCCAGCAGATACCTTAGCACAGATACGCAGTATTTT.

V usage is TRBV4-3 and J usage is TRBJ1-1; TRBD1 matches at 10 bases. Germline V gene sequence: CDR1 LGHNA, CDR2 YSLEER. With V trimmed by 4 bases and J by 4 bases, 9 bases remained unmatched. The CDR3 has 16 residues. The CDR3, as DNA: TGCGCCAGCAGCCCACTTCGGACAGGGGGTAGCACTGAAGCTTTCTTT. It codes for CASSPLRTGGSTEAFF.

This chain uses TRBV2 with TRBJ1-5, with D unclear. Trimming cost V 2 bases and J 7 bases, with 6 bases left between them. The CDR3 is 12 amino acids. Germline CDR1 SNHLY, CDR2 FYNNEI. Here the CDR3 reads CASSEPEQPQHF. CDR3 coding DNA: TGTGCCAGCAGTGAACCCGAGCAGCCCCAGCATTTT.

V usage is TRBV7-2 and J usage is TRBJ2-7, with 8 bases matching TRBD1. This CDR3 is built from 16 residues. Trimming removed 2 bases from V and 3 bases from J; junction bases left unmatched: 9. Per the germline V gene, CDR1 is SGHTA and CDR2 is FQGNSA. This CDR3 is CASSLYLGTGGYEQYF. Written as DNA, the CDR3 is TGTGCCAGCAGCTTATACCTGGGGACAGGTGGCTACGAGCAGTACTTC.

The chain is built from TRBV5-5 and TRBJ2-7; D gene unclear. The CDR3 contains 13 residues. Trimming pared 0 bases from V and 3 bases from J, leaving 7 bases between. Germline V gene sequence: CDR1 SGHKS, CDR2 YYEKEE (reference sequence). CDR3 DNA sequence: TGTGCCAGCAGCTTGGCCCCCATCTACGAGCAGTACTTC. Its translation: CASSLAPIYEQYF. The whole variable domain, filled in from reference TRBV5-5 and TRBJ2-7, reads DAGVTQSPTHLIKTRGQQVTLRCSPISGHKSVSWYQQVLGQGPQFIFQYYEKEERGRGNFPDRFSARQFPNYSSELNVNALLLGDSALYLCASSLAPIYEQYFGPGTRLTVT.

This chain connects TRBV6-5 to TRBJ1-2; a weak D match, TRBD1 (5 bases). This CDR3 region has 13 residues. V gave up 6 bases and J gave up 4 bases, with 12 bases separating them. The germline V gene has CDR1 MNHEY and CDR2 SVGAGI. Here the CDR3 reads CASSRGAVYGYTF. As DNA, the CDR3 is TGTGCCAGCAGCCGTGGGGCGGTCTATGGCTACACCTTC.

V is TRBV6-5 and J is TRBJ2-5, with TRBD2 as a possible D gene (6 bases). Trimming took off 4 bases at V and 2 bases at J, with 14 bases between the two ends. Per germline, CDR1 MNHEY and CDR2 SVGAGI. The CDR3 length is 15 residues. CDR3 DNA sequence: TGTGCCAGCAGTTCACAAAATAGCGGTCAAGAGACCCAGTACTTC. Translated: CASSSQNSGQETQYF.

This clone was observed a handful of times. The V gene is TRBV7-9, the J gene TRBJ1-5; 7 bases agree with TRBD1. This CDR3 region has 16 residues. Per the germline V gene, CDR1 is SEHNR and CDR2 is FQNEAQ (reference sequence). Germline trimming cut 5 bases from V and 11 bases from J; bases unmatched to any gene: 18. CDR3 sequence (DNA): TGTGCCAGCAGCCCCTGGGGGTCAGGGGGTGACTCGTCCCAGCATTTT. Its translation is CASSPWGSGGDSSQHF.

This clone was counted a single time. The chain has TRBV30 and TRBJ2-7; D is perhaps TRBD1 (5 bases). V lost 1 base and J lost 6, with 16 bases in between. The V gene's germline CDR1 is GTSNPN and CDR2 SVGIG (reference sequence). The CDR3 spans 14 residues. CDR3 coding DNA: TGTGCCTGGAGTGGTCCCCCAGGGCATGGCGAGCAGTACTTC. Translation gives CAWSGPPGHGEQYF.

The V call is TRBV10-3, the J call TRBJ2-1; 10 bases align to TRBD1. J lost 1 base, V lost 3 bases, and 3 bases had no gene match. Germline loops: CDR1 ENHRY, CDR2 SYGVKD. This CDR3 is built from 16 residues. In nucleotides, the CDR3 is TGTGCCATCAGTGAAAGGGACAGGGGATCCTACAATGAGCAGTTCTTC. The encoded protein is CAISERDRGSYNEQFF.

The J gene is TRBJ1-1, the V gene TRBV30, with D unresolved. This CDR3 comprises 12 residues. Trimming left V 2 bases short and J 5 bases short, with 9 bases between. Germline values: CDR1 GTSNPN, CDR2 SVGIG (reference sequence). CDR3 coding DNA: TGTGCCTGGAGTACCTACAGTACTGAAGCTTTCTTT. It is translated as CAWSTYSTEAFF.

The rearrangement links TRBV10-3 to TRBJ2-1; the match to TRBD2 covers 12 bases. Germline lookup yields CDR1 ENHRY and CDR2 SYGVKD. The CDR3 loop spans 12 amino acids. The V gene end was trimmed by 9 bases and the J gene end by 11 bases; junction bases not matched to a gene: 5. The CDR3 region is CAMGTSGQQQFF. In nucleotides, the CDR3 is TGTGCCATGGGGACTAGCGGGCAACAGCAGTTCTTC.

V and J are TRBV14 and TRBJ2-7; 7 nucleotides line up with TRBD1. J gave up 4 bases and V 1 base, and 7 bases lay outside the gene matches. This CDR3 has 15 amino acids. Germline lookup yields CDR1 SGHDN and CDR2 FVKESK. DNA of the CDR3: TGTGCCAGCAGCCAAGGTTACAGGGGTGGGTACGAGCAGTACTTC. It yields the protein CASSQGYRGGYEQYF.

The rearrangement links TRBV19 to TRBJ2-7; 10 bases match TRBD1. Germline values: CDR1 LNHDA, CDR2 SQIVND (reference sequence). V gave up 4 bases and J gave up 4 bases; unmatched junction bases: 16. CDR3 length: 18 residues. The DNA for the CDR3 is TGTGCCAGTAGTAACCTCAGAGATGAGGACAGGGGGATATACGAGCAGTACTTC. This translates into CASSNLRDEDRGIYEQYF.

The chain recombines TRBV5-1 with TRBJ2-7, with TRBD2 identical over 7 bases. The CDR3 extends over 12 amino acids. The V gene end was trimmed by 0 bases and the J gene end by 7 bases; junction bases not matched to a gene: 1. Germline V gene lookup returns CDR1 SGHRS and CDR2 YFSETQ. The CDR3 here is CASSLEAGEQYF. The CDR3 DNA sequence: TGCGCCAGCAGCTTGGAAGCGGGGGAGCAGTACTTC.

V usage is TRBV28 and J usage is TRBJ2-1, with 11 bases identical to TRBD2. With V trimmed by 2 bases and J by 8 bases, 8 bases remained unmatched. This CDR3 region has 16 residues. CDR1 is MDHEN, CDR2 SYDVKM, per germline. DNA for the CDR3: TGTGCCAGCAGTTTAGGTCCACTAGCGGGGGTCGATGAGCAGTTCTTC. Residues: CASSLGPLAGVDEQFF.

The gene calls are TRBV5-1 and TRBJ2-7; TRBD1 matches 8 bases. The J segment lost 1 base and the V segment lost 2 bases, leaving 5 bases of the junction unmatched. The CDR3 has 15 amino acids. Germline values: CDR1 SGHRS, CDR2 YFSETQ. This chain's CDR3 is CASSFGTGSSYEQYF. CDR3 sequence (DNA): TGCGCCAGCAGCTTTGGGACAGGTTCGTCCTACGAGCAGTACTTC. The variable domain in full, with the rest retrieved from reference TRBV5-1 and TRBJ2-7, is KAGVTQTPRYLIKTRGQQVTLSCSPISGHRSVSWYQQTPGQGLQFLFEYFSETQRNKGNFPGRFSGRQFSNSRSEMNVSTLELGDSALYLCASSFGTGSSYEQYFGPGTRLTVT.

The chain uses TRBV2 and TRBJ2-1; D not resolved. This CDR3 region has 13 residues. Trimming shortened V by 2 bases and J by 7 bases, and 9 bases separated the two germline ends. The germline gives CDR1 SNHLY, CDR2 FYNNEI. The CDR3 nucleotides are TGTGCCAGCAGTGAAATGGAGTATAATGAGCAGTTCTTC. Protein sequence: CASSEMEYNEQFF.

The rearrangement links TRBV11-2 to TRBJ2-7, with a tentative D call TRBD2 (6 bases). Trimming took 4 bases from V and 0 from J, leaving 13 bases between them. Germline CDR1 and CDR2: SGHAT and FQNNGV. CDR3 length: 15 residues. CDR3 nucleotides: TGTGCCAGCAGCTCCGTCCAGGACTACTCCTACGAGCAGTACTTC. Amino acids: CASSSVQDYSYEQYF.